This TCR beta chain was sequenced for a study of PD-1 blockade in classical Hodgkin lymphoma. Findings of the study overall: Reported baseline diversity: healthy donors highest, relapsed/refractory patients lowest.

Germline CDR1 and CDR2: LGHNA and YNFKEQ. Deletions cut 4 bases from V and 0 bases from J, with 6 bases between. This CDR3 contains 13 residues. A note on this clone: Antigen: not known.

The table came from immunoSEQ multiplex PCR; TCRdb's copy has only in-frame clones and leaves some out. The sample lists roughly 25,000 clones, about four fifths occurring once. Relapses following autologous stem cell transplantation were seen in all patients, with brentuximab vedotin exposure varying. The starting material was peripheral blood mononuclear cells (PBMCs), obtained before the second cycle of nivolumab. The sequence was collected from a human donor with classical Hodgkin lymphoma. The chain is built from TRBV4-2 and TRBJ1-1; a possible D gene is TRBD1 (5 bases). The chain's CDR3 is CASSLGLNTEAFF. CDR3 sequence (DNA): TGTGCCAGCAGCCTGGGGCTGAACACTGAAGCTTTCTTT.